The source of this T cell receptor (beta chain) is a study of blood T cells in healthy people across ages. Study-level points and caveats: The lack of PBMC sorting stopped any conclusive naive versus antigen-experienced comparison. CMV status of donors was unknown, possibly confounding expanded clonotype changes.

This clonotype was observed a few times. Its antigen remains unknown. CDR1 is ENHRY, CDR2 SYGVKD, per germline. This CDR3 contains 14 residues. The V gene lost 10 bases and the J gene lost 0 bases, with 15 bases spanning the gap. Sample-barcoded 5' priming and a J-beta primer mix drove a second PCR of roughly 6 to 12 cycles. TCRdb independently ran MiXCR on the 5' RACE reads; one entry per CDR3 protein. The repertoire holds approximately 1.5 million distinct CDR3 sequences, with 34% as singletons. The sequence was obtained from a woman aged 25 to 39 in good health. The genes are TRBV10-3 and TRBJ1-1, with D perhaps TRBD1 (6 bases). Input material: blood. The CDR3 sequence: CATGRQGLNTEAFF. CDR3 nucleotide sequence: TGTGCCACTGGAAGGCAGGGGCTGAACACTGAAGCTTTCTTT.